This T cell receptor (beta chain) came from a study of blood T cell repertoires in COVID-19. Looking at the study overall: COVID-19 samples collected from the United States, Italy and Spain covered acute and convalescent phases.

The V end was cut by 5 bases, the J end by 0 bases, with 9 bases between. Germline values: CDR1 SEHNR, CDR2 FQNEAQ (reference sequence). The CDR3 sequence is 14 residues long. In the authors' methods: Reference gene primer amplification gave estimated nucleated cell counts. The table came from immunoSEQ multiplex PCR; TCRdb's copy has only in-frame clones and leaves some out. The V and J calls and the clone size are those of that table, but D and trimming were determined from the DNA. In the table there are approximately 290,000 clones, 70% to 85% of which are singletons. The specimen was peripheral blood. The genes are TRBV7-9 and TRBJ2-3; unclear D gene. The sequence came from a human donor with COVID-19, enrolled during active disease. The donor label of this sample is uncertain. The CDR3 spells CASSEAQSTDTQYF. The CDR3 region has the DNA TGTGCCAGCAGCGAGGCGCAGAGCACAGATACGCAGTATTTT.